These T cell receptor beta chains were read from a single sample in a study of blood T cell repertoires in COVID-19. Measured with immunoSEQ multiplex PCR; TCRdb has only the in-frame clones, and not every one. Seen here are 15,000 to 20,000 clones, 89% observed once, and the top ten hold about 13%. Sequenced material: peripheral blood. The receptors come from a man in his fifties or sixties with active COVID-19. The CDR3 runs from the conserved cysteine through the conserved F or W. D genes are given only for firm matches. For some rows the clone size is stated as once, few or many, or as a class when expanded; others skip it.

clone_size j_call d_call v_call cdr3_nt cdr3_aa
. TRBJ2-5 . TRBV28 TGTGCCAGCAGTTTAACGGGTTATTTTAAGGCTACCCAGTACTTC CASSLTGYFKATQYF
medium-sized TRBJ2-1 TRBD2 TRBV7-9 TGTGCCAGTGGACTAGCGGACAATGAGCAGTTCTTC CASGLADNEQFF
. TRBJ1-3 . TRBV7-9 TGTGCCAGCAGCTTGGGGGGATTAGGAAACACCATATATTTT CASSLGGLGNTIYF
. TRBJ2-3 TRBD1 TRBV19 TGTGCCAGTAGTGCCGAAAGGACAGGTACGCAGTATTTT CASSAERTGTQYF
. TRBJ2-7 TRBD2 TRBV7-2 TGTGCCAGCAGTAGAGGGGGGAGCCTAGCGGGGAAGACGAACGAGCAGTACTTC CASSRGGSLAGKTNEQYF
. TRBJ2-3 . TRBV9 TGTGCCAGCAGCGTAGAAGGAGGGTTCCCAGATACGCAGTATTTT CASSVEGGFPDTQYF
. TRBJ2-2 TRBD2 TRBV5-4 TGTGCCAGCAGCCCAGGGACTACCCAGACCGGGGAGCTGTTTTTT CASSPGTTQTGELFF
. TRBJ2-5 TRBD2 TRBV24-1 TGTGCCACCGCCCGGGGGGGAGAGGCCCGGGAGACCCAGTACTTC CATARGGEARETQYF
. TRBJ1-3 TRBD1 TRBV5-5 TGTGCCAGCAGCTTAGGGACCAGGGGGCTTCGAAACACCATATATTTT CASSLGTRGLRNTIYF
. TRBJ2-5 TRBD1 TRBV7-8 TGTGCCAGCAGTTTATCCTCCGGGACAGGGGAAGAGACCCAGTACTTC CASSLSSGTGEETQYF
. TRBJ2-5 . TRBV25-1 TGTGCCAGCAGTGAATCTGACAGGTGGGAGACCCAGTACTTC CASSESDRWETQYF
. TRBJ2-7 . TRBV10-3 TGTGCCATCAGTGAGTCGATAGGGGGAATCGAGCAGTACTTC CAISESIGGIEQYF
once TRBJ2-3 . TRBV5-1 TGCGCCAGCAGCAAAGCTCTGTCGGATACGCAGTATTTT CASSKALSDTQYF
. TRBJ1-6 . TRBV14 TGTGCCAGCAGCCAGCAGGGGTTTACATCACCCCTCCACTTT CASSQQGFTSPLHF
. TRBJ2-3 TRBD2 TRBV19 TGTGCCAGTACGGCGGGAGGGAGGACAGATACGCAGTATTTT CASTAGGRTDTQYF